The 19 T cell receptor beta chains below were found in one sample sequenced in a study of post-analysis software for immune sequencing data. Points from the study as a whole: Patients used roughly five TRBV segments, including TRBV5-6, TRBV5-1 and TRBV20-1, more often than controls.

Unique molecular identifiers were built into the TCR beta cDNA libraries. MiXCR, applied by TCRdb to the PCR reads, yields one record per CDR3 protein. The sample has about 210,000 distinct CDR3 sequences, 25% to 30% seen once. These TCRs' antigens remain unknown. Sequencing input: blood. These receptors were obtained from a girl younger than 18 with multiple sclerosis.

V gene TRBV3-1 combines with J gene TRBJ1-6; 11 bases line up with TRBD1. Germline loops: CDR1 LGHDT, CDR2 YNNKEL (reference sequence). With 5 bases clipped from V and 10 bases from J, the junction kept 7 bases outside the gene matches. The length of the CDR3 is 15 residues. CDR3 DNA: TGTGCCAGCAGCTTTCGGGGACAGGGGGAATCACCCCTCCACTTT. Amino acids: CASSFRGQGESPLHF. Filled out from reference TRBV3-1 and TRBJ1-6, the complete variable domain reads DTAVSQTPKYLVTQMGNDKSIKCEQNLGHDTMYWYKQDSKKFLKIMFSYNNKELIINETVPNRFSPKSPDKAHLNLHINSLELGDSAVYFCASSFRGQGESPLHFGNGTRLTVT.

With respect to this clonotype: A junction boundary mismatches the germline segment, possibly from a read error. The V and J genes are TRBV5-1 and TRBJ2-5; D unresolved. The germline CDR1 and CDR2 sequences are SGHRS and YFSETQ. The CDR3 covers 15 residues. The CDR3 sequence is CASSLDLFAKETRYF. The CDR3 DNA reads as TGCGCCAGCAGCTTGGACTTGTTCGCAAAAGAGACCCGGTACTTC.

This clonotype has only one observation. This may come from a read error, since a much larger clone is one base off. The genes are TRBV9 and TRBJ2-5, with D perhaps given as TRBD1 or TRBD2 (5 bases each). This CDR3 has 15 residues. Germline CDR1 and CDR2: SGDLS and YYNGEE. The germline V and J ends were trimmed by 3 bases and 11 bases, with 23 bases remaining between them. Written as DNA, the CDR3 is TGTGCCAGCAGCGCATCACCCCCAGGGACGGGGAAGCAGTACTTC. It yields the protein CASSASPPGTGKQYF. Using reference TRBV9 and TRBJ2-5 for the parts outside the CDR3, the full variable domain is DSGVTQTPKHLITATGQRVTLRCSPRSGDLSVYWYQQSLDQGLQFLIQYYNGEERAKGNILERFSAQQFPDLHSELNLSSLELGDSALYFCASSASPPGTGKQYFGPGTRLLVL.

In this sample, this clonotype turned up a few times. The chain links TRBV20-1 to TRBJ1-1; 7 bases match TRBD1. CDR1 and CDR2 (germline): DFQATT, SNEGSKA (reference sequence). Trimming took 1 base from V and 5 from J; bases not matched to a gene: 4. The CDR3 extends over 13 amino acids. The CDR3 sequence is CSARARQGTEAFF. CDR3 in DNA: TGCAGTGCTAGAGCTCGACAGGGTACTGAAGCTTTCTTT.

This clonotype turned up a few times. V is TRBV15 and J is TRBJ1-1; the D is unclear. Trimming left V 5 bases short and J 0 bases short, with 13 bases between. Looked up from germline, CDR1 is LNHNV and CDR2 is YYDKDF (reference sequence). The CDR3 contains 15 residues. The CDR3 nucleotides are TGTGCCACCAGCCGAAACACCGCAATGAACACTGAAGCTTTCTTT. Translated, it gives CATSRNTAMNTEAFF.

The chain joins TRBV7-9 to TRBJ2-3; 7 bases are a match to TRBD1. V dropped 5 bases and J dropped 2; count of bases not matched to a gene: 7. CDR3 size: 15 residues. Per the germline V gene, CDR1 is SEHNR and CDR2 is FQNEAQ (reference sequence). This CDR3 is CASSPEQGITDTQYF. CDR3 nucleotides: TGTGCCAGCAGCCCAGAACAGGGGATCACAGATACGCAGTATTTT.

The table lists this clonotype with many counts. The rearrangement joins TRBV3-1 to TRBJ2-3; TRBD2 aligns across 7 bases. V gave up 4 bases and J gave up 3 bases; unmatched junction bases: 7. This CDR3 has 15 residues. Per germline, CDR1 LGHDT and CDR2 YNNKEL (reference sequence). CDR3 sequence reads: CASSPAGRATDTQYF. In DNA form, the CDR3 reads TGTGCCAGCAGCCCCGCAGGGAGGGCTACAGATACGCAGTATTTT.

In this sample, this clonotype turned up a few times. V and J are TRBV2 and TRBJ2-5; 9 nucleotides agree with TRBD2. Germline CDR1 and CDR2: SNHLY and FYNNEI. The CDR3 is 15 amino acids. The J segment lost 5 bases and the V segment lost 6 bases, leaving 10 bases of the junction unmatched. The CDR3 here is CASSESTSGGETQYF. In nucleotides, the CDR3 is TGTGCCAGCAGCGAATCGACTAGCGGAGGGGAGACCCAGTACTTC.

The chain links TRBV29-1 to TRBJ2-3; D gene ambiguous. CDR1 and CDR2 from the germline V gene are SQVTM and ANQGSEA. This CDR3 is built from 12 residues. V dropped 7 bases and J dropped 2 bases, with 10 bases sitting between them. This CDR3 reads CSASFNTDTQYF. The CDR3 DNA sequence: TGCAGCGCCTCATTTAACACAGATACGCAGTATTTT.

CDR3 sequence: CSGIRGINSPLHF. The DNA of the CDR3 is TGCAGTGGGATACGGGGTATCAATTCACCCCTCCACTTT. This chain uses TRBV20-1 with TRBJ1-6; the D is unclear. This CDR3 has 13 residues. V lost 7 bases and J lost 7, with 14 bases in between. The V gene's germline CDR1 is DFQATT and CDR2 SNEGSKA (reference sequence).

This clonotype appeared many times. The chain carries TRBV7-9 and TRBJ2-3, with 8 bases fitting TRBD1. The CDR3 has 16 amino acids. From germline, CDR1 is SEHNR and CDR2 FQNEAQ (reference sequence). V trimming: 2 bases; J trimming: 4 bases; junction bases outside the gene matches: 8. Here the CDR3 reads CASSLQQGELADTQYF. CDR3 nucleotide sequence: TGTGCCAGCAGCTTACAACAGGGGGAACTTGCAGATACGCAGTATTTT.

V gene TRBV6-1 combines with J gene TRBJ2-1; TRBD2 agrees at 10 bases. This CDR3 comprises 19 residues. V lost 7 bases, J lost 0 bases, and 15 bases stayed unmatched. Germline V gene lookup returns CDR1 MNHNS and CDR2 SASEGT. CDR3 nucleotide sequence: TGTGCCAGCATCGGGGAGATAACTAGCGGGGTCTCCTCCTACAATGAGCAGTTCTTC. It translates to CASIGEITSGVSSYNEQFF.

The chain employs TRBV6-2 or TRBV6-3 and TRBJ1-2; the D gene is possibly TRBD1 (5 bases). Germline assignment: CDR1 MNHEY and CDR2 SVGEGT. CDR3 length: 15 amino acids. Trimming cost V 6 bases and J 8 bases, with 22 bases left between them. CDR3 in amino acids: CASSGPGARNWGYTF. CDR3 bases: TGTGCCAGCAGCGGACCCGGGGCACGGAATTGGGGCTACACCTTC.

In regard to this clonotype: A much more abundant neighbour one base away suggests this may be a read error. The rearrangement uses TRBV12-3 or TRBV12-4 and TRBJ1-5; D perhaps matches TRBD1 (6 bases). There are 14 residues in the CDR3. V gave up 4 bases and J gave up 1 base, with 8 bases separating them. The CDR3 loop reads CASSCRGSNQPQHF. CDR3 sequence (DNA): TGTGCCAGCAGTTGCAGGGGCAGCAATCAGCCCCAGCATTTT.

The genes are TRBV5-1 and TRBJ1-6; D may be TRBD1 (5 bases). The CDR3 covers 15 residues. V shed 4 bases and J shed 6 bases, with 14 bases lying between them. The germline V gene has CDR1 SGHRS and CDR2 YFSETQ. In nucleotides, the CDR3 is TGCGCCAGCAGCGACCAGGGAGCACTTAATTCACCCCTCCACTTT. This gives the protein CASSDQGALNSPLHF.

This clonotype was recorded many times. The gene calls are TRBV6-6 and TRBJ2-7; D ambiguous. Germline CDR1 MNHNY, CDR2 SVGAGI (reference sequence). The CDR3 sequence is 15 residues long. The ends were cut back, 2 bases at V and 4 bases at J, with 15 bases in the middle. The CDR3 bases are TGTGCCAGCAGTTACGTTTCGAGCGCCAAATACGAGCAGTACTTC. It specifies CASSYVSSAKYEQYF.

This clonotype came up a few times. The chain carries TRBV18 and TRBJ2-1, with TRBD2 identical over 8 bases. With 2 bases clipped from V and 0 bases from J, the junction kept 15 bases outside the gene matches. Germline lookup yields CDR1 KGHSH and CDR2 LQKENI. The CDR3 extends over 20 amino acids. CDR3 sequence reads: CASSPVRSSGTPSSYNEQFF. CDR3 bases: TGTGCCAGCTCACCAGTTCGGAGTAGCGGGACCCCGAGCTCCTACAATGAGCAGTTCTTC.

This clonotype was seen just once. This sequence may be a read error, since a much larger clone differs from it by one base. V usage is TRBV28 and J usage is TRBJ2-1, with D unresolved. The J call may not be correct, given that the DNA end is closer to TRBJ2-7. The CDR3 extends over 17 amino acids. Germline V lookup: CDR1 MDHEN, CDR2 SYDVKM. In DNA form, the CDR3 reads TGTGCCAGCATTGCCCCTGGTGTGCGGATCTCCTACAATGAGCAGTACTTC. Translated, it gives CASIAPGVRISYNEQYF.

Many counts were recorded for this clonotype. This chain links TRBV20-1 with TRBJ1-5, with no clear D. The CDR3 loop spans 14 amino acids. The germline CDR1 and CDR2 sequences are DFQATT and SNEGSKA (reference sequence). Trimming stripped 1 base from V and 0 bases from J, with 7 bases between. In DNA form, the CDR3 reads TGCAGTGCTAGAGCGATGAATAGCAATCAGCCCCAGCATTTT. It encodes CSARAMNSNQPQHF.